This T cell receptor (beta chain) came from a study of T cell changes during pregnancy in multiple sclerosis. Looked up from germline, CDR1 is SNHLY and CDR2 is FYNNEI. This CDR3 is 15 amino acids long. With regard to this clone: One junction end does not reproduce the germline sequence, and a read error may be involved.

TCRdb keeps only in-frame clones here, not all; method: immunoSEQ multiplex PCR. The table has tens of thousands of clones, about 93% seen once; the top ten hold around 0.45%. The chain carries TRBV2 and TRBJ2-1, with TRBD2 identical over 8 bases. The sequenced sample was CD4+ T cells from peripheral blood mononuclear cells, obtained in the second trimester of pregnancy. This receptor was taken from a female donor with multiple sclerosis, enrolled in a pregnancy study. CDR3 DNA sequence: TGTGCCAGCAGCGAAGGGACTAGTGTTTACAATGAGCAGTTCTTC. This translates into CASSEGTSVYNEQFF.